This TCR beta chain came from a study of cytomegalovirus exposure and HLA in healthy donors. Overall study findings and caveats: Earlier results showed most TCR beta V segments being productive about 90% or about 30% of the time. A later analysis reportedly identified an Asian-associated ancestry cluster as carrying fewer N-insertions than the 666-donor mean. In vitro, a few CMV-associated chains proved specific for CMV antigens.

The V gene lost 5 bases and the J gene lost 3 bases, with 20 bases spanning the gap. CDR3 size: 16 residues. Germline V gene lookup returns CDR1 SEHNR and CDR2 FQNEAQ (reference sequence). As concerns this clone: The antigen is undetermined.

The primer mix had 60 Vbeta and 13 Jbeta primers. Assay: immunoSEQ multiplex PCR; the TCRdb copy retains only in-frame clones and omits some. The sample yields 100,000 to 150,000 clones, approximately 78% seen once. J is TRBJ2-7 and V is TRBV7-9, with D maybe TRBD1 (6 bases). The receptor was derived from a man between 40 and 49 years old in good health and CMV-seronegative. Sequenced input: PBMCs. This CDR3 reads CASSPTTGIHIYEQYF. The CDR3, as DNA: TGTGCCAGCAGCCCAACTACAGGGATCCACATCTACGAGCAGTACTTC.